The subject of this entry is one T cell receptor beta chain. No antigen is known for it. This specimen comes from a study of regulatory dendritic cells for organ transplantation. Sequencing used immunoSEQ multiplex PCR; TCRdb keeps in-frame clones, though not all of them. This table has roughly 30,000 clones, roughly 84% appearing once. This CDR3 region has 13 residues. Trimming stripped 4 bases from V and 4 bases from J, with 9 bases between. Germline V gene lookup returns CDR1 SGHTA and CDR2 FQGTGA. Overall study results and limits: Alloreactive memory CD8+ T cell pools varied considerably between individuals. Regulatory dendritic cells appeared to expand memory CD8+ clones less than mature ones. Naive CD4+ and CD8+ repertoires were highly diverse; memory CD8+ was most oligoclonal.

FACS sorted CD4+ or CD8+ T cells into CD45RA+ naive and CD45RO+ memory. This chain joins TRBV7-3 and TRBJ2-3, with D unresolved. The clonotype was recovered from a human donor in good health. The sample consisted of naive CD8+ T cells from blood. Subset denoted: CD45RA+ naive T cells. CDR3 in amino acids: CASSSITADTQYF. CDR3 DNA sequence: TGTGCCAGCAGCTCCATAACGGCAGATACGCAGTATTTT.